This TCR beta chain was identified in a study of control samples from healthy donors and cancer patients. Profiling relied on immunoSEQ multiplex PCR, and the TCRdb table lists in-frame clones only, not all of them. Of approximately 150,000 clones listed, 80% to 90% are singletons. The specimen was blood. The origin of this receptor is a man aged 18 to 29 in good health.

CDR3 in DNA: TGTGCCAGCAGTAGGAACCCAACTAATGAAAAACTGTTTTTT. This sequence encodes CASSRNPTNEKLFF. V and J are TRBV28 and TRBJ1-4, with D unresolved. V lost 5 bases to trimming and J lost 0 bases, with 7 bases between them. This CDR3 comprises 14 residues. CDR1 is MDHEN and CDR2 is SYDVKM in the germline V gene.